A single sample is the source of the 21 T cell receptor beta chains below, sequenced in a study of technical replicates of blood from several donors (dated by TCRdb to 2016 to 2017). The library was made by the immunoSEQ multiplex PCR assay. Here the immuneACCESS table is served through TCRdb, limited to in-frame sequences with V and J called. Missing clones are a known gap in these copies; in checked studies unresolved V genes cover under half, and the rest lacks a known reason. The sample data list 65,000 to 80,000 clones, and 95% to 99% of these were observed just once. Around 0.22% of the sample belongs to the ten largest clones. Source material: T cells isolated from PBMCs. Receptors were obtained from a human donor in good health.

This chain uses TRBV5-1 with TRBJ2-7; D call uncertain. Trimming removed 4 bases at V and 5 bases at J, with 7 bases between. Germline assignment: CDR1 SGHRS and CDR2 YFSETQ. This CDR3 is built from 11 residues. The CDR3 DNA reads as TGCGCCAGCAGCGTTCTAAACGAGCAGTACTTC. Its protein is CASSVLNEQYF.

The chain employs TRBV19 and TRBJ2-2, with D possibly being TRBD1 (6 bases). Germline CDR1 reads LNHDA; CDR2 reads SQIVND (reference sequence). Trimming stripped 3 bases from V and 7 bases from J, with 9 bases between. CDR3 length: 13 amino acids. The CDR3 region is CASSMGAGGELFF. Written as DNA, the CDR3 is TGTGCCAGTAGTATGGGGGCCGGCGGGGAGCTGTTTTTT.

The chain's CDR3 is CAISEKREPDTQYF. CDR3 nucleotide sequence: TGTGCCATCAGTGAGAAGCGGGAGCCAGATACGCAGTATTTT. The chain carries TRBV10-3 and TRBJ2-3; TRBD2 matches 8 bases. Losses at the gene ends were 2 bases for V and 4 bases for J; bases not matched to a gene: 2. Germline values: CDR1 ENHRY, CDR2 SYGVKD. CDR3 size: 14 residues.

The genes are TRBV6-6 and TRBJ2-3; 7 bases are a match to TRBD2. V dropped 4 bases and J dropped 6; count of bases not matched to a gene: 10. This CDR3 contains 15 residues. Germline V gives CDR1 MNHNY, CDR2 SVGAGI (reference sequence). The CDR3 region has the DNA TGTGCCAGCAGTTCAACCACGGGGGGAGGGGATACGCAGTATTTT. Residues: CASSSTTGGGDTQYF.

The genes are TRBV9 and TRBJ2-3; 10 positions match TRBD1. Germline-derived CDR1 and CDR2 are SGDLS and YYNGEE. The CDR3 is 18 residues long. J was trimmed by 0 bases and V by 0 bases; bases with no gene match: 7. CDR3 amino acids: CASSVALGQGLSTDTQYF. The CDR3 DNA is TGTGCCAGCAGCGTAGCCTTGGGACAGGGGCTTAGCACAGATACGCAGTATTTT.

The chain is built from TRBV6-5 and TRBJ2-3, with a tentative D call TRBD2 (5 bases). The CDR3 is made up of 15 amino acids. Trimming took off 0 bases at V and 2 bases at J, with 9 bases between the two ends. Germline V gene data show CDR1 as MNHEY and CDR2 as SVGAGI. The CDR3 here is CASSYSTGNTDTQYF. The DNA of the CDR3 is TGTGCCAGCAGTTACTCGACGGGAAACACAGATACGCAGTATTTT.

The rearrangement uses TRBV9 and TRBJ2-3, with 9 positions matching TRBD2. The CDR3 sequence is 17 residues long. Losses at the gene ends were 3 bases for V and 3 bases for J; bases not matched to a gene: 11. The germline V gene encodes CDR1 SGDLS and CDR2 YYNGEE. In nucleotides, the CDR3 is TGTGCCAGCAGCGAGAGCGGGAGGCCGCAAGGGACAGATACGCAGTATTTT. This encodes CASSESGRPQGTDTQYF.

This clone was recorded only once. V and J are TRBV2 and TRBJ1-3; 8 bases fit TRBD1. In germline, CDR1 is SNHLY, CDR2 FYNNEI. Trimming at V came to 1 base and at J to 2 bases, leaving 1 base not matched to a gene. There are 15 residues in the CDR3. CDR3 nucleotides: TGTGCCAGCAGTGAAGAGACAGGGGCTGGAAACACCATATATTTT. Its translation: CASSEETGAGNTIYF.

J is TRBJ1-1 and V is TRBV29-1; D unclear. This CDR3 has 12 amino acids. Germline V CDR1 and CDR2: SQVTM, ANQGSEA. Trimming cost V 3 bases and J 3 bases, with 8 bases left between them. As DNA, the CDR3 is TGCAGCGTTGACGGAGGGTACACTGAAGCTTTCTTT. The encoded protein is CSVDGGYTEAFF.

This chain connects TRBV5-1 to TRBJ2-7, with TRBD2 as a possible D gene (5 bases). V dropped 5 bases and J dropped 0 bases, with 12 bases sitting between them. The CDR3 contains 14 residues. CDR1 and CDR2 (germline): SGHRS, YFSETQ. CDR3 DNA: TGCGCCAGCAGTTTCCTGGGGAGCTCCTACGAGCAGTACTTC. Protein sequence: CASSFLGSSYEQYF.

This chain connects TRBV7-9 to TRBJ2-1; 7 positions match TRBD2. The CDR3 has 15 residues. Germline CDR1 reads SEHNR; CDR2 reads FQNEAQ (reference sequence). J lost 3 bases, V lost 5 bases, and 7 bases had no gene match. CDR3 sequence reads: CASSPASGNYNEQFF. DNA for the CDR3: TGTGCCAGCAGCCCCGCCAGCGGGAACTACAATGAGCAGTTCTTC.

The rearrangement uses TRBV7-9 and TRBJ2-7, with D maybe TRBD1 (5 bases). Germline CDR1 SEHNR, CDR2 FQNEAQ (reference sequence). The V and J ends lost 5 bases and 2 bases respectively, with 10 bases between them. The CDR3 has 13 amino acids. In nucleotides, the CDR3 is TGTGCCAGCAGCCCAGGGCAGCCCTACGAGCAGTACTTC. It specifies CASSPGQPYEQYF.

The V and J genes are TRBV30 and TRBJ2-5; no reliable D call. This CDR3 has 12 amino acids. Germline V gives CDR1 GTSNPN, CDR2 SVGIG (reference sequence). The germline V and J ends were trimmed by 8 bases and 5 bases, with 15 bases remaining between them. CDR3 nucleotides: TGTGCCCTTAGTCTAGATTTCGAGACCCAGTACTTC. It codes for CALSLDFETQYF.

The CDR3 nucleotides are TGTGCCAGCAGCGCACCACTAGCGGGGGTATCCTACGAGCAGTACTTC. Protein product: CASSAPLAGVSYEQYF. The J gene is TRBJ2-7, the V gene TRBV5-6; 11 bases agree with TRBD2. Germline-derived CDR1 and CDR2 are SGHDT and YYEEEE. J gave up 1 base and V 4 bases, and 7 bases lay outside the gene matches. The CDR3 has 16 residues.

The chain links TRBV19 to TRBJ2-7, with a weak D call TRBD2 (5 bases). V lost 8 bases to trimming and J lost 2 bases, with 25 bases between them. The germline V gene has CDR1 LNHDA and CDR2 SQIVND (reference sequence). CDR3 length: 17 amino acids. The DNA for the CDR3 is TGTGCCAGTCCCCCGAGGGCGGACTGGACCCTAACCTACGAGCAGTACTTC. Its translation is CASPPRADWTLTYEQYF.

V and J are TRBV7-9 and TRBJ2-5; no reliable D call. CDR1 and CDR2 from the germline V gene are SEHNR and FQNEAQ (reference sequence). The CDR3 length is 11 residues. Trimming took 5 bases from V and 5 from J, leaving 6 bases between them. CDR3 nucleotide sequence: TGTGCCAGCAGCCGTGTGGAGACCCAGTACTTC. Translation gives CASSRVETQYF.

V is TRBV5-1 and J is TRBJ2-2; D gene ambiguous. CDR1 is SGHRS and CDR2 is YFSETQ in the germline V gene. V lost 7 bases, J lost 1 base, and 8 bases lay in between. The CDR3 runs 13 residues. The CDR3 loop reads CASSSGNTGELFF. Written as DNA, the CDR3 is TGCGCCAGCTCTTCGGGGAACACCGGGGAGCTGTTTTTT.

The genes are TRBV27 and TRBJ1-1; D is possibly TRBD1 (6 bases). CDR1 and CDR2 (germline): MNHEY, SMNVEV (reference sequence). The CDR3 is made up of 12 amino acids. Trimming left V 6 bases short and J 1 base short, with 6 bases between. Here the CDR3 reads CASRQGNTEAFF. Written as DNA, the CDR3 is TGTGCCAGCAGACAGGGGAACACTGAAGCTTTCTTT.

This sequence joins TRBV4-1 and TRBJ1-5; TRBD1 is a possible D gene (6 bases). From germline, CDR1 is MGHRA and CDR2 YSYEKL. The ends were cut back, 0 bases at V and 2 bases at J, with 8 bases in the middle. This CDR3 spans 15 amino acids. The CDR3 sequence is CASSQEGGGNQPQHF. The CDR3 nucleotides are TGCGCCAGCAGCCAAGAAGGGGGTGGCAATCAGCCCCAGCATTTT.

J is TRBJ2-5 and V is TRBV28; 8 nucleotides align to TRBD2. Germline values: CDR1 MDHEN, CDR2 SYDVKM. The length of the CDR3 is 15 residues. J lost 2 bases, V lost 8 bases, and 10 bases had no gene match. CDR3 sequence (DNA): TGTGCCAGCCCCCCCCCGAGCGGGAGACAAGAGACCCAGTACTTC. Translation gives CASPPPSGRQETQYF.

Here the CDR3 reads CASSVAGGRASYNEQFF. The CDR3 DNA follows: TGTGCCAGCAGCGTAGCTGGGGGGAGAGCCTCCTACAATGAGCAGTTCTTC. The rearrangement links TRBV9 to TRBJ2-1; a possible D gene is TRBD2 (6 bases). Germline loops: CDR1 SGDLS, CDR2 YYNGEE. CDR3 length: 17 residues. V was clipped by 0 bases and J by 0 bases, with 13 bases between them.